These T cell receptor beta chains were read from a single sample in a study of identical twins. TCRdb processed the 5' RACE reads anew with MiXCR; each CDR3 protein has one entry. The sample records approximately 1.8 million distinct CDR3 sequences, roughly 35% being singletons. The sequenced sample consisted of cord blood. These receptors were collected from a newborn girl in good health. Both conserved end residues are part of each CDR3. D genes are given only for firm matches. Part of the rows lack a size; the others show once, few, many or a class for expanded clones.

D: NA; V: TRBV6-1; size: few; J: TRBJ1-5; DNA: TGTGCCAGCAGTGACAGGCTGTATAGCAATCAGCCCCAGCATTTT; CDR3: CASSDRLYSNQPQHF
D: NA; V: TRBV15; size: NA; J: TRBJ1-1; DNA: TGTGCCACCAGCAGAGTTGTTCCAGGGCCGAACACTGAAGCTTTCTTT; CDR3: CATSRVVPGPNTEAFF
D: NA; V: TRBV2; size: NA; J: TRBJ1-2; DNA: TGTGCCAGCACCTCTCCACGGCGGTTCTATGGCTACACCTTC; CDR3: CASTSPRRFYGYTF
D: NA; V: TRBV2; size: many; J: TRBJ1-2; DNA: TGTGCCAGCAGTGGGAGCGTCCTTCAGGGTGGCTACACCTTC; CDR3: CASSGSVLQGGYTF
D: NA; V: TRBV4-1; size: NA; J: TRBJ1-2; DNA: TGCGCCAGCAGCCACCGGGCCAAGGGGCTCAATGGCTACACCTTC; CDR3: CASSHRAKGLNGYTF
D: TRBD1; V: TRBV2; size: NA; J: TRBJ1-5; DNA: TGTGCCAGCAGCCGCCCAGGGGGGGCAGACCAGCCCCGGCATTTT; CDR3: CASSRPGGADQPRHF
D: NA; V: TRBV20-1; size: NA; J: TRBJ2-5; DNA: TGCAGCGACGGGAACAGGGTTGGGGAGACCCAGTACTTC; CDR3: CSDGNRVGETQYF
D: TRBD1; V: TRBV20-1; size: few; J: TRBJ1-5; DNA: TGCAGTGCGTTACAGGGGGCGCGAGGCAATCAGCCCCAGCATTTT; CDR3: CSALQGARGNQPQHF
D: NA; V: TRBV7-8; size: many; J: TRBJ1-5; DNA: TGTGCCAGCAGTCCCCGGGGGGATCAGCCCCAGCATTTT; CDR3: CASSPRGDQPQHF
D: NA; V: TRBV20-1; size: few; J: TRBJ2-4; DNA: TGCAGTGCTAGACCTGGAACCTTAGCTTATTTAGCCAAAAACATTCAGTACTTC; CDR3: CSARPGTLAYLAKNIQYF
D: TRBD2; V: TRBV5-1; size: NA; J: TRBJ2-7; DNA: TGCGCCAGCAGCGGGAGACTAGCGTGGGACGAGCAGTACTTC; CDR3: CASSGRLAWDEQYF
D: TRBD2; V: TRBV4-2; size: few; J: TRBJ2-7; DNA: TGTGCCAGCAGCCAAGATTTCGGGGGGGGCTACAATGAGCAGTACTTC; CDR3: CASSQDFGGGYNEQYF
D: NA; V: TRBV25-1; size: NA; J: TRBJ1-4; DNA: TGTGCCAGCAGTGGCTTGACAACTAATGAAAAACTGTTTTTT; CDR3: CASSGLTTNEKLFF
D: NA; V: TRBV29-1; size: few; J: TRBJ2-7; DNA: TGCAGCGTTGTGGGGGGCCGGGATAAGCCCTCCTACGAGCAGTACTTC; CDR3: CSVVGGRDKPSYEQYF
D: NA; V: TRBV6-1; size: NA; J: TRBJ2-2; DNA: TGTGCCAGCAGTGAAGTGGGGGTCCCCACCGGGGAGCTGTTTTTT; CDR3: CASSEVGVPTGELFF
D: NA; V: TRBV13; size: once; J: TRBJ2-5; DNA: TGTGCCAGCAGCTTATTCGGACTTACTTGGGGCAAAGAGACCCAGTACTTC; CDR3: CASSLFGLTWGKETQYF
D: NA; V: TRBV4-2; size: many; J: TRBJ1-5; DNA: TGTGCCAGCAGCCAAAGGACAAGCAATCAGCCCCAGCATTTT; CDR3: CASSQRTSNQPQHF
D: NA; V: TRBV7-2; size: few; J: TRBJ2-5; DNA: TGTGCCAGCAGCTCCTATACGGCAGAGACCCAGTACTTC; CDR3: CASSSYTAETQYF
D: TRBD2; V: TRBV12-3/TRBV12-4; size: few; J: TRBJ2-1; DNA: TGTGCCAGCAGACCGAAGACTAGCAGCAATGAGCAGTTCTTC; CDR3: CASRPKTSSNEQFF
D: NA; V: TRBV27; size: NA; J: TRBJ1-5; DNA: TGTGCCAGCAGTTTAAGAGTTCATAAGCCCCAGCATTTT; CDR3: CASSLRVHKPQHF
D: TRBD1; V: TRBV7-2; size: NA; J: TRBJ2-1; DNA: TGTGCCAGCAGCTTAGCGCAGAGGACAGGGGGCAATGAGCAGTTCTTC; CDR3: CASSLAQRTGGNEQFF
D: TRBD1; V: TRBV29-1; size: few; J: TRBJ1-5; DNA: TGCAGCGTTGAGACAGGGGGCAGCAATCAGCCCCAGCATTTT; CDR3: CSVETGGSNQPQHF
D: NA; V: TRBV5-1; size: few; J: TRBJ1-4; DNA: TGCGCCAGCAGCGGAATGGCTAATGAAAAACTGTTTTTT; CDR3: CASSGMANEKLFF
D: NA; V: TRBV5-1; size: many; J: TRBJ2-1; DNA: TGCGCCAGCAGCACAGGACCTAGCTCCTACAATGAGCAGTTCTTC; CDR3: CASSTGPSSYNEQFF